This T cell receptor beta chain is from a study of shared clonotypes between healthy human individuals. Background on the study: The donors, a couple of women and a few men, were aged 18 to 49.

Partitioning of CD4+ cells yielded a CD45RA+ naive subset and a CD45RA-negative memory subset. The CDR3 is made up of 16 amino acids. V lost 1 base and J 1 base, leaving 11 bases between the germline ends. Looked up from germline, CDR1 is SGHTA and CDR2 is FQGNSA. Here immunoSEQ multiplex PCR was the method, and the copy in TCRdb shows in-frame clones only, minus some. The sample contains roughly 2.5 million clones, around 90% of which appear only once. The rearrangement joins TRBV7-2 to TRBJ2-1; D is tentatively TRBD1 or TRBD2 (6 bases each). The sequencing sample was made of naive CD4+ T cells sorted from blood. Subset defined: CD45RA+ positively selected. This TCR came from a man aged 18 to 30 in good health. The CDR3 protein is CASSLEGGRSYNEQFF. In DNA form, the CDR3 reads TGTGCCAGCAGCTTAGAGGGGGGCAGGTCCTACAATGAGCAGTTCTTC.